Below, 2 T cell receptor beta chains from the same sample are listed, as sequenced in a study of T cells after yellow fever vaccination (dated by TCRdb to the late 2010s). Preparation of the library involved 5' RACE. Sequencing instrument: Illumina NovaSeq 6000. TCRdb ran its own pipeline on the public reads, namely fastp trimming at Q25 and MiXCR clone calling, and kept in-frame beta chains. Rows matching on CDR3 protein sequence are summarized as one entry with the most common DNA and genes. This sample holds some 420,000 distinct CDR3 sequences; around 20% were observed only once. The top ten clones comprise roughly 19% of the sample. The sample's treatment or condition, from its label and the paper: live attenuated yellow fever vaccine strain. Sequenced here: PBMCs, sampled before the yellow fever booster vaccination. The receptors shown here come from a young man who received the YFV17D yellow fever vaccine.

This clonotype has just a few counts. The genes are TRBV7-2 and TRBJ2-3, with a tentative D call TRBD2 (7 bases). The CDR3 covers 15 residues. Germline V lookup: CDR1 SGHTA, CDR2 FQGNSA. Trimming left V 1 base short and J 5 bases short, with 13 bases between. CDR3 sequence (DNA): TGTGCCAGCAGCTTAGATAGGGGGGGGCTAGATACGCAGTATTTT. This gives the protein CASSLDRGGLDTQYF.

The genes are TRBV20-1 and TRBJ2-3; D ambiguous. Germline V CDR1 and CDR2: DFQATT, SNEGSKA (reference sequence). The CDR3 is 15 amino acids. Deletions cut 1 base from V and 5 bases from J, with 16 bases between. In DNA, the CDR3 is TGCAGTGCTAGAGTAGGCTTGCTCGCTGTAGATACGCAGTATTTT. This encodes CSARVGLLAVDTQYF.